This T cell receptor beta chain was sequenced for a study of T cells in Graves' hyperthyroidism and ophthalmopathy. Using RNA transcripts as the source, TCR beta CDR3 regions were amplified. TCR CDR3 regions were first amplified by RT-PCR with HTBI primers. In TCRdb, the multiplex PCR reads were re-called with MiXCR into one record per CDR3 protein. Found here are around 620,000 distinct CDR3 sequences, roughly 46% of them singletons; the top ten hold under 20%. Concerning this clonotype: The target antigen is unknown.

Study results and caveats: Blood also contained most expanded thyroid clonotypes above 0.001.

Trimming shortened V by 5 bases and J by 8 bases, and 28 bases separated the two germline ends. Germline CDR1 is LNHDA and CDR2 is SQIVND (reference sequence). This CDR3 has 19 residues. Uncontrolled infection, other autoimmune disease, pregnancy or lactation barred patients from enrollment. Material for sequencing was peripheral blood or thyroid tissue (not recorded which). The source is an adult woman with Graves' disease, either hyperthyroidism or ophthalmopathy (not recorded which). V gene TRBV19 combines with J gene TRBJ1-6, with a tentative D call TRBD1 (6 bases). The CDR3 loop reads CASSLRQDRYARIDSPLHF. In nucleotides, the CDR3 is TGTGCCAGTAGTCTAAGACAGGACCGATATGCGCGGATTGATTCACCCCTCCACTTT.